This TCR beta chain was found in a study of cytomegalovirus exposure and HLA in healthy donors. Study findings and constraints: According to a subsequent analysis, TCR clusters identified in the first cohort showed a tendency to co-occur across the 110 or so validation repertoires. High specificity and sensitivity for cytomegalovirus status were reported for the classifier. In vitro checks showed that a few CMV-associated chains really do target CMV antigens.

Assay: immunoSEQ multiplex PCR; the TCRdb copy retains only in-frame clones and omits some. Of tens of thousands of clones detected, roughly 94% appear once; the ten largest clones hold more than 0.65%. On this clone itself: Its antigen is as yet unknown.

CDR1 and CDR2 from the germline V gene are SEHNR and FQNEAQ (reference sequence). Trimming removed 2 bases from V and 6 bases from J, with 5 bases in between. This CDR3 is built from 12 residues. The gene calls are TRBV7-9 and TRBJ1-5; weak D call: TRBD1 (5 bases). The receptor's source is a woman between 18 and 29 years old in good health and CMV-seronegative. Material: PBMCs. Here the CDR3 DNA reads TGTGCCAGCAGCTTAACAGGTCAGCCCCAGCATTTT. Translated: CASSLTGQPQHF.